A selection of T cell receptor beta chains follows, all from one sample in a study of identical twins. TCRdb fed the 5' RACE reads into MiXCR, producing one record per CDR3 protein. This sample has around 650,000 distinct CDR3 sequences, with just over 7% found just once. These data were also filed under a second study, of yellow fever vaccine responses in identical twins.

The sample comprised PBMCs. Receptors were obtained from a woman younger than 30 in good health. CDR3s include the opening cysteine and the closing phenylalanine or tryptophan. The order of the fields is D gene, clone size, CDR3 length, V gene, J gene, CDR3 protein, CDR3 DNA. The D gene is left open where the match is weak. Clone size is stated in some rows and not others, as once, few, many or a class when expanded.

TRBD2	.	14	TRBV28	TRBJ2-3	CATGEAGDPDTQYF	TGTGCCACCGGGGAAGCGGGAGACCCAGATACGCAGTATTTT
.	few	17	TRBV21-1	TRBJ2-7	CASSKVSWTVVSYEQYF	TGTGCCAGCAGCAAAGTATCTTGGACAGTCGTCTCCTACGAGCAGTACTTC
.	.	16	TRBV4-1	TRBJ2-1	CASSQGATSPYNEQFF	TGCGCCAGCAGCCAAGGAGCAACTAGTCCGTACAATGAGCAGTTCTTC
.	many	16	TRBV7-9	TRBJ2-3	CASTSYGQIPTDTQYF	TGTGCCAGCACCTCCTATGGACAGATACCTACAGATACGCAGTATTTT
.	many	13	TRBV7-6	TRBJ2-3	CASSLDASDTQYF	TGTGCCAGCAGCTTAGATGCGTCAGATACGCAGTATTTT
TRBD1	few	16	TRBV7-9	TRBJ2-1	CASSLRTGGIYNEQFF	TGTGCCAGCAGCCTAAGGACAGGGGGCATCTACAATGAGCAGTTCTTC
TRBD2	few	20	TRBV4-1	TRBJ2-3	CASSQDSGIGLAGVLDTQYF	TGCGCCAGCAGCCAAGATTCCGGTATTGGGCTAGCGGGAGTTCTAGATACGCAGTATTTT
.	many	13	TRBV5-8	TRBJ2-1	CASSSTPDRPQFF	TGTGCCAGCAGCTCAACCCCCGACAGACCGCAGTTCTTC
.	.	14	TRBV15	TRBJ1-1	CATSPGLMNTEAFF	TGTGCCACCAGCCCAGGACTCATGAACACTGAAGCTTTCTTT
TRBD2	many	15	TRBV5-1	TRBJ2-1	CASSLGHSGGLEQFF	TGCGCCAGCAGCTTGGGTCACAGCGGGGGTCTTGAGCAGTTCTTC
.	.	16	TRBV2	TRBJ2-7	CASSTPLADSSYEQYF	TGTGCCAGCAGCACACCCTTAGCGGATAGCTCCTACGAGCAGTACTTC
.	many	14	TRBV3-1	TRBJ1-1	CASRRDTANTEAFF	TGTGCCAGCAGACGAGACACGGCGAACACTGAAGCTTTCTTT
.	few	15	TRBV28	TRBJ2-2	CASSFGLSNTGELFF	TGTGCCAGCAGTTTTGGACTATCGAACACCGGGGAGCTGTTTTTT
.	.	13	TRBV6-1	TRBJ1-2	CASSEQGNYGYTF	TGTGCCAGCAGTGAACAGGGAAACTATGGCTACACCTTC
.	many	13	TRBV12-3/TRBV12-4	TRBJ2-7	CASSIQDFYEQYF	TGTGCCAGCAGTATACAGGACTTCTACGAGCAGTACTTC
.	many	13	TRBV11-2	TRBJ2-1	CASSLDSDGEQFF	TGTGCCAGCAGCTTAGATTCCGACGGGGAGCAGTTCTTC
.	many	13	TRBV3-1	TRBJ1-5	CASSQGGNQPQHF	TGTGCCAGCAGCCAAGGGGGGAACCAGCCCCAGCATTTT
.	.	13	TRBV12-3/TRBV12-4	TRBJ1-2	CASSFGGGNGYTF	TGTGCCAGCAGTTTCGGGGGTGGGAATGGCTACACCTTC
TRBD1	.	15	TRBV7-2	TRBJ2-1	CASSLNRGGYNEQFF	TGTGCCAGCAGCTTAAACAGGGGTGGCTACAATGAGCAGTTCTTC
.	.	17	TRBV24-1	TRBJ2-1	CATSDSLGRSSYNEQFF	TGTGCCACCAGTGATTCATTGGGCAGAAGCTCCTACAATGAGCAGTTCTTC
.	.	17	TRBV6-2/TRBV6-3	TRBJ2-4	CASSYSRGALAKNIQYF	TGTGCCAGCAGTTACTCGAGAGGCGCCCTAGCCAAAAACATTCAGTACTTC
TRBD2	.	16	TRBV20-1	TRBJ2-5	CSARPLLSGIQETQYF	TGCAGTGCTAGGCCATTATTAAGCGGGATACAAGAGACCCAGTACTTC
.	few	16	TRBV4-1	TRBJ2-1	CASSQAAGQRYNEQFF	TGCGCCAGCAGCCAAGCGGCGGGACAGAGATACAATGAGCAGTTCTTC
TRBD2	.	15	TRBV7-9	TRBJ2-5	CASSLGGRDQETQYF	TGTGCCAGCAGCTTAGGCGGGAGGGACCAAGAGACCCAGTACTTC
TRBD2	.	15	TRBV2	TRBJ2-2	CASSVAGGITGELFF	TGTGCCAGCAGTGTAGCGGGGGGTATCACCGGGGAGCTGTTTTTT
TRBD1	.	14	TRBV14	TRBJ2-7	CASSQRQGVYEQYF	TGTGCCAGCAGCCAGAGACAGGGAGTCTACGAGCAGTACTTC
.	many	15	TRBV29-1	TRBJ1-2	CSVEGDGQRAYGYTF	TGCAGCGTTGAAGGGGATGGACAGAGGGCCTATGGCTACACCTTC
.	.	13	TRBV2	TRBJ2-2	CASWGGAAGELFF	TGTGCCAGCTGGGGGGGCGCGGCCGGGGAGCTGTTTTTT
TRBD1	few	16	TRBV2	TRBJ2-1	CATRRTGVSSYNEQFF	TGTGCCACCCGCAGAACAGGGGTATCCTCCTACAATGAGCAGTTCTTC
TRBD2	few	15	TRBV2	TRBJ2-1	CASWGLAGANNEQFF	TGTGCCAGCTGGGGACTAGCGGGAGCCAACAATGAGCAGTTCTTC
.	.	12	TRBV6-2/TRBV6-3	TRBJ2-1	CATERTNNEQFF	TGTGCCACTGAACGGACGAACAATGAGCAGTTCTTC
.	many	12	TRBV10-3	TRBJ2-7	CAISLGGYEQYF	TGTGCCATCAGCCTTGGGGGGTACGAGCAGTACTTC
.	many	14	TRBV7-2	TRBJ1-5	CASSLRAGDQPQHF	TGTGCCAGCAGCCTTCGGGCAGGTGATCAGCCCCAGCATTTT
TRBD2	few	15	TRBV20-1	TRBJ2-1	CSATSAGGVTNEQFF	TGCAGTGCTACCTCAGCGGGAGGGGTTACGAATGAGCAGTTCTTC
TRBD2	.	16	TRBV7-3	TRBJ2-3	CASSLASGRATDTQYF	TGTGCCAGCAGCTTAGCTAGCGGGAGGGCAACAGATACGCAGTATTTT
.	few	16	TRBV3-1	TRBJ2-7	CASSHYDLNLAYEQYF	TGTGCCAGCAGCCATTACGACCTCAACTTAGCCTACGAGCAGTACTTC
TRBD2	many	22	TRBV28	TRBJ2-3	CASSLSRWAGLLRGEETDTQYF	TGTGCCAGCAGTTTGAGTCGCTGGGCAGGGTTACTTCGGGGGGAAGAGACAGATACGCAGTATTTT
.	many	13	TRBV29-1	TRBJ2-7	CSVISNPPYEQYF	TGCAGCGTTATAAGCAATCCCCCCTACGAGCAGTACTTC
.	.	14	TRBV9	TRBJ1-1	CASSPAVRGAEAFF	TGTGCCAGCAGCCCGGCAGTCCGGGGGGCTGAAGCTTTCTTT